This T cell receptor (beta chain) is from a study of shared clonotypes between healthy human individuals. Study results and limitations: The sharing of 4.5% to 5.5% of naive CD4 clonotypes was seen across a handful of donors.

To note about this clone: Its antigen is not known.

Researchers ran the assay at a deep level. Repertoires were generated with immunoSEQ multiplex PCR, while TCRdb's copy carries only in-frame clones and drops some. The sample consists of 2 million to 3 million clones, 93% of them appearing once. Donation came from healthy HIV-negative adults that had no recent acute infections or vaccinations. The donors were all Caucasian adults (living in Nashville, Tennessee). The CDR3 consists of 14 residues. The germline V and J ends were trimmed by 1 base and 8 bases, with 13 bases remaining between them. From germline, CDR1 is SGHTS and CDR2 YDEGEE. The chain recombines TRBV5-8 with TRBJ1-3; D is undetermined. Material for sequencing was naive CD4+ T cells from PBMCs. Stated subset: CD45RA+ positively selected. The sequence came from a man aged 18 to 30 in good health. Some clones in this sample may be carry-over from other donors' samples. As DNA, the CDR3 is TGTGCCAGCAGCTTGCTCCACCGGGTAGACACCATATATTTT. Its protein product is CASSLLHRVDTIYF.